These 5 T cell receptor beta chains were all obtained from the same sample, sequenced in a study of CXCR3-negative and CXCR3-positive naive CD8 T cells. Each TRB cDNA library was prepared by 5' RACE (with UMI labels). TCRdb processed the 5' RACE reads again and assigns one entry to each CDR3 protein, with no DNA. The sample data list tens of thousands of distinct CDR3 sequences. Source material: memory CD8+ T cells from blood. The receptors originated from a human donor in good health. Some clones in this sample may be carry-over from other donors' samples.

The chain employs TRBV6-2 or TRBV6-3 and TRBJ1-2. Germline V gene data show CDR1 as MNHEY and CDR2 as SVGEGT. This CDR3 region has 15 residues. The CDR3 sequence is CASSYSNEGVSGYTF.

V gene TRBV4-1 combines with J gene TRBJ2-1; TCRdb returns TRBD1, unconfirmable since there is no DNA. The CDR3 contains 13 residues. CDR1 and CDR2 from the germline V gene are MGHRA and YSYEKL. The CDR3 loop reads CASSQSRDTLQFF.

The chain couples TRBV28 to TRBJ1-1; TCRdb reports TRBD1, a call that lacks DNA to check it against. In germline, CDR1 is MDHEN, CDR2 SYDVKM. This CDR3 has 17 residues. The CDR3 reads CASSLRAGGLFYTEAFF.

The chain carries TRBV12-3 or TRBV12-4 and TRBJ2-1; as DNA is missing, the TRBD2 call by TCRdb cannot be tested. The CDR3 runs to 18 residues. CDR3 protein: CASRNPGTSGGAGNEQFF.

This chain uses TRBV5-1 with TRBJ2-7; TCRdb selects TRBD1, and the lack of DNA leaves this call unchecked. The CDR3 is made up of 15 amino acids. CDR1 SGHRS and CDR2 YFSETQ come from the germline V gene. The CDR3 here is CASSLDLGATYEQYF.